In its sample, the clone carrying this T cell receptor (beta chain) was seen many times. CDR1 is SNHLY and CDR2 is FYNNEI in the germline V gene. CDR3 length: 11 residues. V was trimmed by 8 bases and J by 13 bases, leaving 17 bases between them. This entry comes from a study of T cells in Graves' hyperthyroidism and ophthalmopathy. Using RNA transcripts as the source, TCR beta CDR3 regions were amplified. The TCR CDR3 was amplified in a first-round RT-PCR using the HTBI primer set. Via MiXCR, TCRdb re-called the multiplex PCR reads, giving one row per CDR3 protein. The sample lists 150,000 to 200,000 distinct CDR3 sequences, over 15% occurring once.

The V call is TRBV2, the J call TRBJ1-1; possible D gene TRBD1, 5 bases. The sequence derives from a woman aged 45-59 years with Graves' hyperthyroidism. What was sequenced was blood. The CDR3 spells CASGTYRGDFF. The CDR3 DNA reads as TGTGCCAGCGGAACCTATAGAGGGGATTTCTTT.